This T cell receptor beta chain was captured in a study of T cells after yellow fever vaccination. Study as a whole: Where fractions had low cell numbers, libraries were prepared from them with the SMART-Seq v4 Ultra Low Input RNA kit.

Regarding the study as a whole: Weaker overall, the secondary response nonetheless peaked faster (day 5 versus 15). Most primary-vaccination clones reappeared after the booster (approximately 95% CD4, approximately 88% CD8). Researchers cautioned that FACS-sorted repertoires could harbor abundant clonotypes contaminating from the bulk population.

V lost 3 bases and J 3 bases, leaving 16 bases between the germline ends. Per germline, CDR1 LNHDA and CDR2 SQIVND (reference sequence). CDR3 length equals 16 residues. In TCRdb, the 5' RACE reads were re-called with MiXCR into one record per CDR3 protein. The sample contains about 85,000 distinct CDR3 sequences, less than 15% of which appear only once. The receptor was isolated from a man between 18 and 35 years old who received the YFV17D yellow fever vaccine. This chain connects TRBV19 to TRBJ2-3; D gene uncertain. The specimen was CD8+ T cells not binding an NS4B(214-222) dextramer, sorted from PBMCs, collected roughly 20 days after the first yellow fever vaccination. The CDR3: CASSILAGIRTDTQYF. The CDR3 nucleotides are TGTGCCAGTAGTATTCTGGCAGGAATAAGGACAGATACGCAGTATTTT.